This entry lists 17 T cell receptor beta chains sequenced from one sample in a study of monozygotic twins with inflammatory bowel disease. TCRdb processed the 5' RACE reads again and assigns one entry to each CDR3 protein, with no DNA. The sample has some 400,000 distinct CDR3 sequences; the top ten hold about 2.4%. The sample consisted of blood. These receptors were obtained from a human donor with ulcerative colitis or Crohn's disease, or a healthy co-twin of an affected twin (not recorded which).

V and J are TRBV5-1 and TRBJ2-7; checking the TCRdb D call of TRBD1 is not possible without DNA. CDR1 is SGHRS and CDR2 is YFSETQ in the germline V gene. The length of the CDR3 is 14 residues. This chain's CDR3 is CASSLVDSAYEQYF.

This sequence joins TRBV3-1 and TRBJ2-7. Germline V gives CDR1 LGHDT, CDR2 YNNKEL (reference sequence). CDR3 length equals 15 residues. CDR3 residues: CASSHLERSSYEQYF.

This chain uses TRBV6-2 or TRBV6-3 with TRBJ2-1; the TCRdb call, TRBD1, lacks DNA for checking. Germline V lookup: CDR1 MNHEY, CDR2 SVGEGT. The CDR3 extends over 16 amino acids. Here the CDR3 reads CASSGAGVSSYNEQFF.

V is TRBV14 and J is TRBJ1-2; as DNA is missing, the TRBD1 call by TCRdb cannot be tested. This CDR3 is built from 15 residues. CDR1 is SGHDN, CDR2 FVKESK, per germline. CDR3 loop: CASSPRGAENYGYTF.

The chain recombines TRBV10-3 with TRBJ2-3; without DNA, the TCRdb call of TRBD2 cannot be checked. The CDR3 is 13 amino acids. CDR1 is ENHRY and CDR2 is SYGVKD in the germline V gene. The CDR3 sequence: CAIGGEAVGTQYF.

The chain has TRBV7-2 and TRBJ1-5; no DNA is available, so the TRBD1 call from TCRdb remains unchecked. Per germline, CDR1 SGHTA and CDR2 FQGNSA. This CDR3 contains 16 residues. The CDR3: CASSRTGIGGNQPQHF.

The chain links TRBV5-6 to TRBJ2-3; TCRdb indicates TRBD1, and absent DNA this call remains unverified. Germline V gene data show CDR1 as SGHDT and CDR2 as YYEEEE. The CDR3 length is 17 residues. This CDR3 reads CASTRDPSGGGSDTQYF.

This rearrangement joins TRBV7-8 to TRBJ1-5; TCRdb selects TRBD1, and the lack of DNA leaves this call unchecked. Germline V lookup: CDR1 SGHVS, CDR2 FQNEAQ. The length of the CDR3 is 16 residues. The CDR3 here is CASSFNPTGSTQPQHF.

The genes are TRBV20-1 and TRBJ2-1; TCRdb names TRBD2, which stays unverified in the absence of DNA. CDR3 length: 14 residues. The germline V gene has CDR1 DFQATT and CDR2 SNEGSKA (reference sequence). The CDR3 reads CSARSSGTYNEQFF.

CDR3 loop: CASSPPHRVGEQYF. The rearrangement joins TRBV7-2 to TRBJ2-7; TCRdb lists TRBD1, though no DNA is available to test this call. The germline V gene has CDR1 SGHTA and CDR2 FQGNSA. This CDR3 has 14 residues.

The gene calls are TRBV30 and TRBJ2-6; there is no DNA to check the TCRdb D call of TRBD2. The V gene's germline CDR1 is GTSNPN and CDR2 SVGIG (reference sequence). The CDR3 has 16 residues. This CDR3 is CAWSQEERNGANVLTF.

This chain links TRBV12-3 or TRBV12-4 with TRBJ2-7; TCRdb returns TRBD1, unconfirmable since there is no DNA. The length of the CDR3 is 15 residues. CDR3 sequence reads: CASSFRRGYSYEQYF.

The genes are TRBV20-1 and TRBJ1-5; TCRdb names TRBD1, which stays unverified in the absence of DNA. The CDR3 is 15 amino acids. Looked up from germline, CDR1 is DFQATT and CDR2 is SNEGSKA (reference sequence). Here the CDR3 reads CSARDRGPGGQPQHF.

V is TRBV20-1 and J is TRBJ2-7. This CDR3 has 15 amino acids. The germline V gene has CDR1 DFQATT and CDR2 SNEGSKA (reference sequence). The CDR3 region is CSASDRGESSYEQYF.

The chain links TRBV20-1 to TRBJ2-3; TCRdb indicates TRBD2, and absent DNA this call remains unverified. The CDR3 is 14 amino acids. Germline CDR1 reads DFQATT; CDR2 reads SNEGSKA (reference sequence). The CDR3 region is CSAPAAGLFDTQYF.

CDR3 in amino acids: CASSWGTIATNEKLFF. V is TRBV7-9 and J is TRBJ1-4. The CDR3 consists of 16 residues. Germline CDR1 SEHNR, CDR2 FQNEAQ (reference sequence).

This sequence joins TRBV19 and TRBJ1-5. Germline V CDR1 and CDR2: LNHDA, SQIVND (reference sequence). The CDR3 totals 15 residues. The CDR3 sequence is CASSMWDGRPQPQHF.